A single TCR beta chain is shown here with its context. Germline is not matched at one junction end, which may reflect a read error. This specimen comes from a study of tumor-infiltrating lymphocytes in primary liver carcinoma. The researchers produced TCR beta cDNA from approximately 540 ng total RNA with a constant-region primer. Libraries for TCR beta were built through three nested multiplex PCR rounds, which together made up a slightly modified ARM-PCR procedure. The first two PCR rounds, approximately 10 cycles each, used TRBV1-TRBV30 forward primers and a C-beta reverse primer. TCRdb called the multiplex PCR reads again in MiXCR, with one record for every CDR3 protein. This table holds more than 95,000 distinct CDR3 sequences, around 84% found once. CDR1 is SGHAT, CDR2 FQDESV, per germline (reference sequence). This CDR3 spans 15 amino acids. Unsorted bulk tissue, roughly 20-33 mg of it, served as the source for co-extraction of RNA and DNA. Surgery removed the patients' primary liver carcinoma.

The sequence was collected from a man aged 35-49 years with primary liver carcinoma and hepatitis B virus infection. Source material: liver tumor tissue from sampling region 3. Subset here: tumor region T3, left-lateral pole. V and J are TRBV11-1 and TRBJ2-6; tentatively, D is TRBD1 (5 bases). CDR3: CASKLGRAGANILTF. CDR3 nucleotide sequence: TGTGCCAGCAAATTGGGCCGAGCTGGGGCCAACATCCTGACTTTT. Combining the CDR3 with reference TRBV11-1 and TRBJ2-6 gives the whole variable domain EAEVAQSPRYKITEKSQAVAFWCDPISGHATLYWYRQILGQGPELLVQFQDESVVDDSQLPKDRFSAERLKGVDSTLKIQPAELGDSAMYLCASKLGRAGANILTFGAGSRLTVL.